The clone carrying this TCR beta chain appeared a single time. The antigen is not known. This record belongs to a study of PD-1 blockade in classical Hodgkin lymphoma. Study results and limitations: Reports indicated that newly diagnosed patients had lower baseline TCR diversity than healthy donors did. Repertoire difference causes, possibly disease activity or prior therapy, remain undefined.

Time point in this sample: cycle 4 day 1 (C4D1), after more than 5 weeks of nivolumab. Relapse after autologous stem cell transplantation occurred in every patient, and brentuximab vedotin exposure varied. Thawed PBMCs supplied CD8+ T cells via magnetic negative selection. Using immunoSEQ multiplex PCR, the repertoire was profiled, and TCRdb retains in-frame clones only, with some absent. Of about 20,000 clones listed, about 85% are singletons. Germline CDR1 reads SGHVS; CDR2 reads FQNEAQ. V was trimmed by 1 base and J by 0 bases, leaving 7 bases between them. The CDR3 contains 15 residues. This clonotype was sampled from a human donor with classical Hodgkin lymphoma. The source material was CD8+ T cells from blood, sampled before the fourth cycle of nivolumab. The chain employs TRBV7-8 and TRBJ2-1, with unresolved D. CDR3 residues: CASSLVSTSYNEQFF. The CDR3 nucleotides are TGTGCCAGCAGCTTAGTATCTACCTCCTACAATGAGCAGTTCTTC.